Listed below are T cell receptor beta chains from one sample, sequenced in a study of cytomegalovirus exposure and HLA in healthy donors. Assay: immunoSEQ multiplex PCR; the TCRdb copy retains only in-frame clones and omits some. The sample contains about 200,000 clones, 70% of which appear only once. The specimen sequenced was PBMCs. These receptors were collected from a man in his forties or fifties in good health and CMV-seropositive. Each CDR3 is given with its conserved first and last residue. The D gene is left open where the match is weak. Rows may omit the clone size; those that give it use once, few, many or a size class.

TRBJ2-2 TRBD1 TRBV9 . CASSVVSDRGPNTGELFF TGTGCCAGCAGCGTAGTCTCAGACAGGGGGCCTAACACCGGGGAGCTGTTTTTT
TRBJ1-1 . TRBV7-6 . CASSLLSVGNTEAFF TGTGCCAGCAGCTTACTCAGCGTGGGGAACACTGAAGCTTTCTTT
TRBJ2-5 . TRBV5-1 . CASSLARTNQETQYF TGCGCCAGCAGCTTGGCCAGGACAAACCAAGAGACCCAGTACTTC
TRBJ1-5 . TRBV18 . CASSRGGSDNQPQHF TGTGCCAGCTCACGGGGGGGAAGCGACAATCAGCCCCAGCATTTT
TRBJ1-5 TRBD1 TRBV6-6 few CASRPGTVNQPQHF TGTGCCAGCAGACCCGGGACAGTAAATCAGCCCCAGCATTTT
TRBJ1-5 . TRBV28 . CASSLSGSSNQPQHF TGTGCCAGCAGTTTAAGTGGTAGTAGCAATCAGCCCCAGCATTTT
TRBJ2-7 . TRBV4-3 . CASSQVEGDYEQYF TGCGCCAGCAGCCAAGTTGAGGGGGACTACGAGCAGTACTTC
TRBJ2-7 TRBD2 TRBV28 . CASSPGTSGGVLEQYF TGTGCCAGCAGTCCAGGGACTAGCGGGGGGGTTCTCGAGCAGTACTTC
TRBJ2-5 TRBD1 TRBV7-9 few CASADRGLETQYF TGTGCCAGCGCCGACAGGGGTTTGGAGACCCAGTACTTC
TRBJ1-6 TRBD1 TRBV11-2 . CASSGRQGNNSPLHF TGTGCCAGCAGCGGGAGACAGGGGAATAATTCACCCCTCCACTTT
TRBJ2-7 . TRBV14 . CASSHGVEQYF TGTGCCAGCAGCCACGGAGTCGAGCAGTACTTC
TRBJ2-3 . TRBV9 . CASSVEGSSGSADTQYF TGTGCCAGCAGCGTAGAGGGCTCCAGCGGGTCTGCAGATACGCAGTATTTT
TRBJ2-5 TRBD1 TRBV5-1 . CASSKDRVETQYF TGCGCCAGCAGCAAGGACAGGGTAGAGACCCAGTACTTC
TRBJ2-1 . TRBV9 . CASSVGGGPLNEQFF TGTGCCAGCAGCGTAGGCGGGGGCCCCCTCAATGAGCAGTTCTTC
TRBJ2-1 TRBD1 TRBV28 . CASRDDRGKLSYNEQFF TGTGCCAGCAGAGATGACAGGGGGAAGTTGTCCTACAATGAGCAGTTCTTC
TRBJ2-7 TRBD2 TRBV7-6 few CASSLDGTSYHEQYF TGTGCCAGCAGCTTAGACGGGACTAGCTACCACGAGCAGTACTTC
TRBJ1-1 TRBD1 TRBV7-6 . CASSLDQGEAFF TGTGCCAGCAGCTTAGACCAGGGGGAGGCTTTCTTT
TRBJ2-1 TRBD2 TRBV5-1 . CASSLPPGTSGGGEQFF TGCGCCAGCAGCCTGCCTCCCGGGACTAGCGGGGGAGGGGAGCAGTTCTTC
TRBJ2-1 TRBD1 TRBV19 . CASRAGGFDRGGNEQFF TGTGCCAGTAGGGCTGGGGGGTTCGACAGGGGTGGCAATGAGCAGTTCTTC
TRBJ1-1 . TRBV28 . CASKRDSWTEAFF TGTGCCAGCAAGCGTGACAGTTGGACTGAAGCTTTCTTT
TRBJ2-6 . TRBV29-1 . CSVPRQGPISGANVLTF TGCAGCGTCCCGCGGCAGGGGCCTATCTCTGGGGCCAACGTCCTGACTTTC
TRBJ2-5 . TRBV11-2 . CASSLEVQGSLHQETQYF TGTGCCAGCAGCTTAGAGGTTCAGGGGTCCCTCCACCAAGAGACCCAGTACTTC
TRBJ1-3 . TRBV2 . CASSLHRVSGNTISF TGTGCCAGCAGCCTTCACCGGGTCTCTGGAAACACCATATCTTTT
TRBJ2-2 . TRBV4-1 . CASSHRTVNTGELFF TGCGCCAGCAGCCACCGGACAGTGAACACCGGGGAGCTGTTTTTT
TRBJ2-3 . TRBV4-1 . CASSQEATDTQYF TGCGCCAGCAGCCAAGAGGCCACAGATACGCAGTATTTT
TRBJ2-5 TRBD2 TRBV9 . CASSEGTSAGEETQYF TGTGCCAGCAGCGAAGGGACTAGCGCAGGAGAAGAGACCCAGTACTTC
TRBJ2-7 . TRBV5-1 . CASSLSNGLDYEQYF TGCGCCAGCAGCTTGTCTAACGGACTGGACTACGAGCAGTACTTC
TRBJ1-6 . TRBV7-6 . CASRENSNSPLHF TGTGCCAGCAGGGAGAACTCTAATTCACCCCTCCACTTT
TRBJ1-5 TRBD1 TRBV15 . CATSAQGENQPQHF TGTGCCACCAGCGCCCAGGGGGAGAATCAGCCCCAGCATTTT
TRBJ2-5 . TRBV11-2 . CASSLDRLQETQYF TGTGCCAGCAGCTTAGATCGTCTTCAAGAGACCCAGTACTTC
TRBJ1-6 . TRBV6-6 . CASSYAHREPLHF TGTGCCAGCAGTTACGCACATCGTGAACCCCTCCACTTT
TRBJ2-7 TRBD2 TRBV5-1 . CASSLGVASGGADFYEQYF TGCGCCAGCAGCTTGGGTGTCGCTAGCGGGGGGGCCGATTTCTACGAGCAGTACTTC
TRBJ1-3 . TRBV7-2 . CASSFTTAGNTIYF TGTGCCAGCAGCTTTACTACCGCTGGAAACACCATATATTTT
TRBJ1-1 TRBD1 TRBV18 . CASSQNRGGVSFF TGTGCCAGCTCACAAAACAGGGGTGGCGTTTCTTTCTTT
TRBJ2-1 . TRBV28 once CASIGTPGGNEQFF TGTGCCAGCATAGGTACCCCAGGGGGGAATGAGCAGTTCTTC
TRBJ2-1 TRBD2 TRBV29-1 . CSAVPGGPGEQFF TGCAGCGCCGTGCCGGGGGGGCCGGGTGAGCAGTTCTTC
TRBJ1-5 . TRBV7-9 few CASSWGRQQPQHF TGTGCCAGCAGCTGGGGTCGACAGCAGCCCCAGCATTTT
TRBJ2-3 TRBD2 TRBV6-6 . CASSWSGAGGQGTQYF TGTGCCAGCAGTTGGTCGGGAGCGGGGGGGCAAGGTACGCAGTATTTT
TRBJ2-1 . TRBV9 . CASSVRWSSYNEQFF TGTGCCAGCAGCGTGAGGTGGAGCTCCTACAATGAGCAGTTCTTC
TRBJ2-7 TRBD1 TRBV7-8 . CASSLDRAYEQYF TGTGCCAGCAGTCTCGACAGGGCCTACGAGCAGTACTTC
TRBJ2-2 . TRBV6-5 . CASSPFLSNTGELFF TGTGCCAGCAGTCCTTTTTTGTCGAACACCGGGGAGCTGTTTTTT
TRBJ1-1 . TRBV18 . CASSQVGSGFLEAAFF TGTGCCAGCTCACAAGTTGGGTCAGGGTTCCTCGAGGCAGCTTTCTTT
TRBJ2-7 . TRBV18 few CASSPQAAYEQYF TGTGCCAGCTCACCACAGGCGGCCTACGAGCAGTACTTC
TRBJ1-2 . TRBV7-9 . CASSLDGSDYGYTF TGTGCCAGCAGCTTAGATGGCAGTGACTATGGCTACACCTTC
TRBJ2-3 TRBD2 TRBV5-1 . CASSSGGGGDTQYF TGCGCCAGCAGCTCCGGGGGGGGCGGAGATACGCAGTATTTT
TRBJ2-3 . TRBV19 . CASSPPFLSSTDTQYF TGTGCCAGTAGTCCCCCCTTCCTTTCTAGCACAGATACGCAGTATTTT
TRBJ2-1 TRBD1 TRBV19 once CASSIGTGTGYNEQFF TGTGCCAGTAGTATAGGAACAGGGACAGGGTACAATGAGCAGTTCTTC
TRBJ2-7 TRBD1 TRBV5-1 . CASSLGGTGDYEQYF TGCGCCAGCAGCTTGGGTGGGACAGGGGACTACGAGCAGTACTTC
TRBJ2-1 TRBD2 TRBV11-2 . CASSLATSGPVVEQFF TGTGCCAGCAGCTTGGCAACTAGCGGGCCTGTGGTTGAGCAGTTCTTC
TRBJ2-7 . TRBV6-5 few CASSYSGGQVYYEQYF TGTGCCAGCAGTTACAGCGGTGGGCAGGTGTACTACGAGCAGTACTTC
TRBJ1-5 . TRBV7-9 . CASSLAPGGEPQHF TGTGCCAGCAGCTTAGCCCCGGGGGGTGAGCCCCAGCATTTT
TRBJ1-1 . TRBV4-1 . CASSHRDVEDEAFF TGCGCCAGCAGCCACAGGGATGTAGAGGATGAAGCTTTCTTT
TRBJ2-2 . TRBV7-9 . CASSLTGNTGELFF TGTGCCAGCAGCTTAACCGGGAACACCGGGGAGCTGTTTTTT
TRBJ2-1 TRBD2 TRBV4-3 . CASSLSLGASGIEQFF TGCGCCAGCAGCCTCTCATTGGGGGCTAGCGGGATTGAGCAGTTCTTC